Listed here is a single T cell receptor beta chain. These data originate in a study of blood T cell repertoires in COVID-19. For the study at large: Acute and convalescent COVID-19 samples came from the United States, Italy and Spain.

Germline CDR1 and CDR2: DFQATT and SNEGSKA (reference sequence). The CDR3 loop spans 11 amino acids. Trimming left V 3 bases short and J 7 bases short, with 7 bases between. This table comes from immunoSEQ multiplex PCR, and its TCRdb copy is limited to in-frame clones, with some not included. Among about 230,000 clones listed, roughly 84% were seen once. V is TRBV20-1 and J is TRBJ1-5; no definite D call. The clonotype originates from a woman between 45 and 65 years old with acute or convalescent COVID-19. Sequencing was performed on peripheral blood. The CDR3 nucleotides are TGCAGTGCTAGCGGGGAGCAGCCCCAGCATTTT. Amino acid sequence: CSASGEQPQHF.